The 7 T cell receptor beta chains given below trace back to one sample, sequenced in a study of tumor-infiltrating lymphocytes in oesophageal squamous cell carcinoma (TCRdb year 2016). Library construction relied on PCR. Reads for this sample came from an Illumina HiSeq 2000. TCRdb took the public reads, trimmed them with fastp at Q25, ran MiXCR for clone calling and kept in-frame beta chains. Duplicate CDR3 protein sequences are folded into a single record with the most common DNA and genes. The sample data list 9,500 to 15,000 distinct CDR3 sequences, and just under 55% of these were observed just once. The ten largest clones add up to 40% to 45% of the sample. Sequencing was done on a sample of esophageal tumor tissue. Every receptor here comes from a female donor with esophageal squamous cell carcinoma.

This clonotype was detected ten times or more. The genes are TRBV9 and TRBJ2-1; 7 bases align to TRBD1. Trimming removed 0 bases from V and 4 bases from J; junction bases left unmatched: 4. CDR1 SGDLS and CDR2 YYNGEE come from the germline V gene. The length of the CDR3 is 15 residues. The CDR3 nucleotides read TGTGCCAGCAGCGTAGACAGGGGTGCGTACAATGAGCAGTTCTTC. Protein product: CASSVDRGAYNEQFF.

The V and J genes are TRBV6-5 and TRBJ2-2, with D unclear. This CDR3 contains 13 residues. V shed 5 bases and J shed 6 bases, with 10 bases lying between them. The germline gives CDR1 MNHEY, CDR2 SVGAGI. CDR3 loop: CASSEEWPGELFF. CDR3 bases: TGTGCCAGCAGTGAGGAGTGGCCCGGGGAGCTGTTTTTT.

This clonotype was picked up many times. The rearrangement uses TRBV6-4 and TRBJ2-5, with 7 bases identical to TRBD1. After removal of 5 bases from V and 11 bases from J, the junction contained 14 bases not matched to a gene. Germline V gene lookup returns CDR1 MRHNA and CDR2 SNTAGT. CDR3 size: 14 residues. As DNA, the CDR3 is TGTGCCAGCAGTATTTGGACAGGACACAATGAGCAGTACTTC. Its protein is CASSIWTGHNEQYF.

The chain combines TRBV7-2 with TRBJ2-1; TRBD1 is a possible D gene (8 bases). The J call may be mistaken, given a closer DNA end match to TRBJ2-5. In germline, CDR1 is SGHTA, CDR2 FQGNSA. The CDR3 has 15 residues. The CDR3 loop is CASSLVHRGGETQYF. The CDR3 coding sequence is TGTGCCAGCAGCTTAGTTCACAGGGGGGGAGAGACCCAGTACTTC.

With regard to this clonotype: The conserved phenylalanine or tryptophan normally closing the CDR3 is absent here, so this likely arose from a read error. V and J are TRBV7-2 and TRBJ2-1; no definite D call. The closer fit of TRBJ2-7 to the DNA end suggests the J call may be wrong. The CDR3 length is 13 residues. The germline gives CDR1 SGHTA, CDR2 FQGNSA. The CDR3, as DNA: TGTGCCAGCAGCTTAGGGTACTCCTACGAGCAGTACTTG. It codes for CASSLGYSYEQYL.

CDR3 residues: CASSLAPADNYGYTF. The CDR3 region has the DNA TGTGCCAGCAGCTTAGCGCCGGCAGACAACTATGGCTACACCTTC. The genes are TRBV7-9 and TRBJ2-4; D is unresolved. The J call may be wrong; the DNA end is better matched by TRBJ1-2. The CDR3 spans 15 residues. Germline CDR1 SEHNR, CDR2 FQNEAQ (reference sequence).

This CDR3 reads CASSNSNTGDTQYF. In DNA form, the CDR3 reads TGTGCCAGCAGTAATTCTAATACTGGCGATACGCAGTATTTT. The chain recombines TRBV7-6 with TRBJ2-3; D is undetermined. There are 14 residues in the CDR3. V gave up 6 bases and J gave up 6 bases, with 16 bases separating them. Germline lookup yields CDR1 SGHVS and CDR2 FNYEAQ.